These 6 T cell receptor beta chains originate from one sample sequenced in a study of cytomegalovirus exposure and HLA in healthy donors. Both 60 Vbeta primers and 13 Jbeta primers went into the PCR. Produced via immunoSEQ multiplex PCR; TCRdb's table is partial and in-frame only. Found here are about 61,000 clones, more than 80% of them singletons; the top ten hold more than 1.3%. Sequenced material: PBMCs. The receptor set was obtained from a man in his thirties or forties in good health and CMV-seropositive.

V and J are TRBV7-9 and TRBJ2-1; D is undetermined. Germline V CDR1 and CDR2: SEHNR, FQNEAQ (reference sequence). V lost 0 bases to trimming and J lost 9 bases, with 9 bases between them. This CDR3 is 13 amino acids long. The CDR3 protein is CASSLASVPEQFF. The DNA for the CDR3 is TGTGCCAGCAGCTTAGCCTCAGTTCCTGAGCAGTTCTTC.

J is TRBJ1-3 and V is TRBV6-1; TRBD1 matches at 7 bases. V shed 8 bases, J shed 0 bases, and the junction held 4 bases outside the gene matches. The V gene's germline CDR1 is MNHNS and CDR2 SASEGT. The CDR3 has 14 residues. CDR3 in amino acids: CASWTGDSGNTIYF. CDR3 sequence (DNA): TGTGCCAGCTGGACAGGCGACTCTGGAAACACCATATATTTT.

This rearrangement joins TRBV6-5 to TRBJ2-1, with a tentative D call TRBD2 (7 bases). The CDR3 spans 15 residues. Germline V gives CDR1 MNHEY, CDR2 SVGAGI. V lost 7 bases and J 1 base, leaving 14 bases between the germline ends. The CDR3 nucleotides are TGTGCCAGCATCAAAAGGGGGGGTTCCTACAATGAGCAGTTCTTC. Translating gives CASIKRGGSYNEQFF.

The J gene is TRBJ2-7, the V gene TRBV7-2, with 8 bases matching TRBD1. Trimming at V came to 5 bases and at J to 0 bases, leaving 6 bases not matched to a gene. This CDR3 contains 15 residues. Germline values: CDR1 SGHTA, CDR2 FQGNSA. This CDR3 is CASSPGQAYSYEQYF. The CDR3 bases are TGTGCCAGCAGCCCGGGACAGGCTTACTCCTACGAGCAGTACTTC.

The chain links TRBV19 to TRBJ1-2; D is uncertain. The V end lost 6 bases, the J end lost 8 bases, and 22 bases lay between the germline ends. The germline CDR1 and CDR2 sequences are LNHDA and SQIVND (reference sequence). The CDR3 covers 15 residues. The CDR3 coding sequence is TGTGCCAGTAGGATACGCGGGCAGGCTACGTCAGGCTACACCTTC. This codes for CASRIRGQATSGYTF.

V is TRBV9 and J is TRBJ2-3, with D perhaps TRBD1 (6 bases). This CDR3 is built from 14 residues. Trimming pared 0 bases from V and 5 bases from J, leaving 10 bases between. Germline V gene lookup returns CDR1 SGDLS and CDR2 YYNGEE. The CDR3, as DNA: TGTGCCAGCAGCGTAGACAGGGCGGGAGATACGCAGTATTTT. This encodes CASSVDRAGDTQYF.